The sequence of this T cell receptor beta chain was determined in a study of cytomegalovirus exposure and HLA in healthy donors. Study observations and caveats: As immune exposure information, only CMV serostatus was available. CMV antigen specificity of three CMV-associated chains was confirmed in vitro.

Germline CDR1 reads MGHRA; CDR2 reads YSYEKL. Trimming pared 5 bases from V and 0 bases from J, leaving 17 bases between. This CDR3 has 17 residues. On this clone: Its antigen is unidentified.

Regarding donors, all were healthy bone marrow donors. Donors sampled were nominally healthy, though unrecorded immune exposures were likely. 60 Vbeta and 13 Jbeta primers were used in PCR. The protocol was immunoSEQ multiplex PCR, while the TCRdb copy is restricted to in-frame clones and leaves out a portion. The sample gives over 95,000 clones, roughly 71% of which show up once; about 7.7% is in the top ten. V is TRBV4-1 and J is TRBJ1-5; the D gene is possibly TRBD1 (5 bases). The sample comprised PBMCs. The receptor was derived from a man aged 18 to 35 in good health and CMV-seropositive. CDR3 amino acids: CASSSPERGYSNQPQHF. CDR3 coding DNA: TGCGCCAGCAGCTCTCCCGAAAGGGGTTATAGCAATCAGCCCCAGCATTTT.